This T cell receptor beta chain derives from a study of read filtering for tumor transcriptome and immune sequencing. Study details: Transcriptome libraries were built from DNase-treated RNA. Findings and caveats of the study: Roughly 79% of IR-seq clonotypes had one read, totaling around 4% of reads; RNA-seq: 74.6% and 44.6%.

Molecular barcoded adaptors covering alpha/delta and beta/gamma chains were used on approximately 400 ng RNA. MiXCR, run by TCRdb on the reads, gives a single entry per CDR3 protein. This table holds 62,000 or so distinct CDR3 sequences, approximately 15% found once. Trimming cost V 0 bases and J 5 bases, with 5 bases left between them. The CDR3 totals 13 residues. Germline CDR1 and CDR2: MNHEY and SVGEGT. At the time of active disease, bone marrow was collected from every patient. This clonotype was recorded many times. Its specificity is not known. The receptor was derived from a donor over 35 with multiple myeloma. The genes are TRBV6-2 or TRBV6-3 and TRBJ2-1; D gene ambiguous. Sequenced material: a population of CD138-negative cells sorted from bone marrow. The CDR3 coding sequence is TGTGCCAGCAGTTACTCTGGGGACAATGAGCAGTTCTTC. It yields the protein CASSYSGDNEQFF.